This T cell receptor (beta chain) was recorded in a study of CD8 T cells in ankylosing spondylitis. Overall study findings and caveats: Certain motif variants had earlier been reported in reactive arthritis synovial fluid and blood. For ankylosing spondylitis blood, a TCR beta motif of eight or nine highly homologous variants appeared characteristic. Disease-linked clones, CD8+, were relatively rare in peripheral blood.

TCRdb recomputed calls from the 5' RACE reads with MiXCR, one row per CDR3 protein. The data show about 340,000 distinct CDR3 sequences, roughly 15% seen once. CDR1 is SGDLS, CDR2 YYNGEE, per germline. J was trimmed by 0 bases and V by 2 bases; bases with no gene match: 3. CDR3 length equals 15 residues. This clonotype was detected many times. Its antigen remains unknown. Sequencing used blood, either unsorted or a sorted T cell fraction (not recorded which). The chain links TRBV9 to TRBJ2-3, with 7 bases matching TRBD1. The TCR sequence derives from a male donor with ankylosing spondylitis or in good health (not recorded which). The CDR3 spells CASSVGTVSTDTQYF. The DNA for the CDR3 is TGTGCCAGCAGCGTTGGGACAGTTAGCACAGATACGCAGTATTTT.